One and the same sample provided the 25 T cell receptor beta chains below, sequenced in a study of blood T cells in healthy people across ages. Primed by a sample-barcoded 5' primer and a J-beta primer mix, a second PCR proceeded for roughly 6 to 12 cycles. TCRdb reanalysed the 5' RACE reads using MiXCR and keeps one entry per CDR3 protein. This table holds around 620,000 distinct CDR3 sequences, 27% found once. The sequenced material came from blood. These receptors all stem from a woman aged 65 to 85 in good health.

The table lists this clonotype with a few counts. The V call is TRBV7-2, the J call TRBJ2-1; D may be TRBD2 (5 bases). Germline CDR1 reads SGHTA; CDR2 reads FQGNSA. The CDR3 runs 13 residues. V was shortened by 11 bases and J by 2 bases, with 13 bases between the two germline ends. In DNA form, the CDR3 reads TGTGCCGGTAGCGCGGGCGCCTACAATGAGCAGTTCTTC. Translation: CAGSAGAYNEQFF.

The J gene is TRBJ2-3, the V gene TRBV5-1; 10 bases line up with TRBD1. CDR1 and CDR2 from the germline V gene are SGHRS and YFSETQ. This CDR3 comprises 16 residues. J gave up 1 base and V 6 bases, and 8 bases lay outside the gene matches. CDR3 amino acids: CASIPGGTGGTDTQYF. CDR3 bases: TGCGCCAGCATCCCAGGGGGGACAGGGGGCACAGATACGCAGTATTTT.

The V gene is TRBV29-1, the J gene TRBJ2-7; D unresolved. Germline V lookup: CDR1 SQVTM, CDR2 ANQGSEA. The CDR3 consists of 10 residues. Trimming pared 7 bases from V and 3 bases from J, leaving 7 bases between. The DNA of the CDR3 is TGCAGCGCTGTGGGCTACGAGCAGTACTTC. This encodes CSAVGYEQYF.

J is TRBJ2-1 and V is TRBV12-3 or TRBV12-4, with D perhaps given as TRBD1 or TRBD2 (5 bases each). Trimming took off 6 bases at V and 6 bases at J, with 15 bases between the two ends. The CDR3 contains 14 residues. The CDR3 nucleotides read TGTGCCAGCAGCTCACCCGGGACGGGCAATGAGCAGTTCTTC. This gives the protein CASSSPGTGNEQFF.

V and J are TRBV12-3 or TRBV12-4 and TRBJ1-2; D remains ambiguous. With 3 bases removed from V and 4 bases from J, the gap between germline ends came to 15 bases. There are 15 residues in the CDR3. The CDR3 DNA reads as TGTGCCAGCAGTTTCGGGGTGGGCTTGGCCTATGGCTACACCTTC. Amino acids: CASSFGVGLAYGYTF.

This clonotype was detected only a few times. The chain carries TRBV20-1 and TRBJ1-2, with 9 bases aligning to TRBD1. Germline CDR1 is DFQATT and CDR2 is SNEGSKA (reference sequence). The CDR3 is 12 residues long. The trim removed 3 bases at V and 8 bases at J, leaving 4 bases unmatched. The CDR3 loop is CSASRTGDGYTF. Written as DNA, the CDR3 is TGCAGTGCTAGTAGGACAGGGGACGGCTACACCTTC.

This clonotype was counted only a few times. This rearrangement joins TRBV29-1 to TRBJ2-3; TRBD1 aligns across 7 bases. Unmatched junction bases numbered 6, after V lost 7 bases and J lost 8 bases. Germline values: CDR1 SQVTM, CDR2 ANQGSEA. The CDR3 spans 11 residues. The CDR3 here is CSDYRGGTQYF. CDR3 coding DNA: TGCAGCGACTACAGGGGTGGTACGCAGTATTTT.

This clonotype was seen a few times. The J gene is TRBJ2-2, the V gene TRBV5-6; 12 bases align to TRBD2. V dropped 5 bases and J dropped 3; count of bases not matched to a gene: 5. Germline CDR1 SGHDT, CDR2 YYEEEE. The CDR3 covers 16 residues. CDR3 DNA: TGTGCCAGCAGACGAAGACTAGCGGGGGACACCGGGGAGCTGTTTTTT. It translates to CASRRRLAGDTGELFF.

A few counts support this clonotype. CDR3 region: CASSLVSLSSYNEQFF. The CDR3 nucleotides are TGTGCCAGCAGCTTAGTTAGCCTCAGCTCCTACAATGAGCAGTTCTTC. This sequence joins TRBV7-2 and TRBJ2-1; D gene unclear. The CDR3 covers 16 residues. Trimming took off 1 base at V and 0 bases at J, with 10 bases between the two ends. Looked up from germline, CDR1 is SGHTA and CDR2 is FQGNSA.

This clonotype was counted at least ten times. This rearrangement joins TRBV5-1 to TRBJ1-2; no definite D call. In germline, CDR1 is SGHRS, CDR2 YFSETQ. The CDR3 has 15 amino acids. V shed 0 bases and J shed 6 bases, with 15 bases lying between them. CDR3 in DNA: TGCGCCAGCAGCTTGGTGGTGGCAGGACCGGATGGCTACACCTTC. Translation: CASSLVVAGPDGYTF.

This clonotype has just a few counts. One base away lies a much larger clone, so this may be a sequencing read error. The chain has TRBV7-8 and TRBJ2-3; TRBD2 is a possible D gene (5 bases). Germline lookup yields CDR1 SGHVS and CDR2 FQNEAQ. The CDR3 contains 13 residues. This CDR3 is CASSGLGTDTRYF. The CDR3 nucleotides are TGTGCCAGCAGCGGACTCGGCACAGATACGCGGTATTTT. Using reference TRBV7-8 and TRBJ2-3 for the parts outside the CDR3, the full variable domain is GAGVSQSPRYKVAKRGQDVALRCDPISGHVSLFWYQQALGQGPEFLTYFQNEAQLDKSGLPSDRFFAERPEGSVSTLKIQRTQQEDSAVYLCASSGLGTDTRYFGPGTRLTVL.

Only a few counts were recorded for this clonotype. CDR3 amino acids: CASSVGGANYGYTF. CDR3 sequence (DNA): TGTGCCAGCAGCGTAGGGGGAGCTAACTATGGCTACACCTTC. The rearrangement links TRBV9 to TRBJ1-2, with no clear D. The CDR3 runs to 14 residues. Trimming left V 0 bases short and J 0 bases short, with 6 bases between. Germline-derived CDR1 and CDR2 are SGDLS and YYNGEE.

In its sample, this clonotype was seen a few times. This rearrangement joins TRBV2 to TRBJ1-1; TRBD1 is a possible D gene (6 bases). Germline V gene sequence: CDR1 SNHLY, CDR2 FYNNEI. This CDR3 has 13 amino acids. Trimming took 7 bases from V and 0 from J, leaving 9 bases between them. The CDR3 DNA reads as TGTGCCAGCAAGGACAGAATGAACACTGAAGCTTTCTTT. Its protein product is CASKDRMNTEAFF.

This clonotype was observed once. It may be a read error: a sequence one base away is much more abundant. This chain connects TRBV6-1 to TRBJ1-1; the D gene is possibly TRBD1 (6 bases). CDR3 length: 14 amino acids. Germline lookup yields CDR1 MNHNS and CDR2 SASEGT. Trimming took 4 bases from V and 1 from J, leaving 10 bases between them. Here the CDR3 reads CASSVGHPNTEAFF. The CDR3 region has the DNA TGTGCCAGCAGTGTGGGACACCCGAACACTGAAGCTTTCTTT.

The genes are TRBV7-2 and TRBJ1-2, with 10 bases aligning to TRBD1. Germline V gene sequence: CDR1 SGHTA, CDR2 FQGNSA. The CDR3 sequence is 14 residues long. V gave up 3 bases and J gave up 8 bases; unmatched junction bases: 6. CDR3 bases: TGTGCCAGCAGCTTCGGGACAGGGGCGGGAGGCTACACCTTC. As protein: CASSFGTGAGGYTF.

In this sample, this clonotype turned up a few times. This chain uses TRBV4-1 with TRBJ1-6; D remains unclear. The germline CDR1 and CDR2 sequences are MGHRA and YSYEKL. The V end lost 0 bases, the J end lost 7 bases, and 10 bases lay between the germline ends. The CDR3 has 15 residues. The CDR3 is CASSQDGPQNSPLHF. CDR3 in DNA: TGCGCCAGCAGCCAAGACGGCCCGCAGAATTCACCCCTCCACTTT.

The chain recombines TRBV20-1 with TRBJ2-4; TRBD1 matches 10 bases. The CDR3 loop spans 14 amino acids. Germline values: CDR1 DFQATT, CDR2 SNEGSKA (reference sequence). J was trimmed by 9 bases and V by 4 bases; bases with no gene match: 9. CDR3 sequence: CSANTGQGMGIQYF. CDR3 bases: TGCAGTGCTAATACGGGACAGGGGATGGGCATTCAGTACTTC.

In this sample, this clonotype turned up many times. The V and J genes are TRBV4-2 and TRBJ1-5; tentative D call: TRBD1 (5 bases). Looked up from germline, CDR1 is LGHNA and CDR2 is YNFKEQ. This CDR3 spans 20 amino acids. V was pared by 2 bases and J by 3 bases, with 26 bases between. CDR3 region: CASSQSLSALGGTINQPQHF. CDR3 in DNA: TGTGCCAGCAGCCAATCCTTAAGCGCACTCGGGGGGACCATCAATCAGCCCCAGCATTTT.

The rearrangement joins TRBV24-1 to TRBJ1-2; 7 bases are shared with TRBD1. The CDR3 consists of 12 residues. The V and J ends lost 6 bases and 3 bases, in that order; junction bases with no gene match: 0. Germline CDR1 reads KGHDR; CDR2 reads SFDVKD. DNA of the CDR3: TGTGCCACCAGTCAGGGGGACTATGGCTACACCTTC. As protein: CATSQGDYGYTF.

Worth noting for this clonotype: One end of the junction fails to match germline, which may point to a read error. V and J are TRBV9 and TRBJ2-1, with 11 bases aligning to TRBD2. Germline CDR1 SGDLS, CDR2 YYNGEE. This CDR3 comprises 22 residues. The CDR3 nucleotides are TGTGCCAGCAGCGTAGCCCCTCCTAGCGGGGGGCCTATTATAGCGTCCTACAATGAACAGTTCTTC. Translated: CASSVAPPSGGPIIASYNEQFF.

There are a few counts of this clonotype. The J gene is TRBJ2-7, the V gene TRBV7-6; no reliable D call. CDR1 SGHVS and CDR2 FNYEAQ come from the germline V gene. Trimming left V 5 bases short and J 4 bases short, with 12 bases between. The CDR3 extends over 13 amino acids. The CDR3 DNA follows: TGTGCCAGCAGCCGCACGGGCACATACGAGCAGTACTTC. Its translation is CASSRTGTYEQYF.

The CDR3 sequence: CASTLEGFGANVLTF. The CDR3 nucleotides read TGTGCCAGCACCCTAGAGGGGTTTGGGGCCAACGTCCTGACTTTC. The chain links TRBV6-5 to TRBJ2-6, with D perhaps being TRBD1 or TRBD2 (5 bases each). V was clipped by 7 bases and J by 3 bases, with 13 bases between them. CDR1 and CDR2 from the germline V gene are MNHEY and SVGAGI. This CDR3 contains 15 residues.

V gene TRBV30 combines with J gene TRBJ2-2, with 7 bases matching TRBD1. Germline assignment: CDR1 GTSNPN and CDR2 SVGIG (reference sequence). CDR3 size: 14 residues. The V gene end was trimmed by 4 bases and the J gene end by 6 bases; junction bases not matched to a gene: 8. The CDR3 here is CAWIKKGAPGELFF. The CDR3 DNA sequence: TGTGCCTGGATTAAGAAGGGGGCACCCGGGGAGCTGTTTTTT.

This chain links TRBV5-1 with TRBJ1-1, with 7 bases that match TRBD1. The ends lost 4 bases at V and 5 bases at J; junction bases unmatched: 8. Germline V CDR1 and CDR2: SGHRS, YFSETQ. The CDR3 is 14 amino acids. CDR3 bases: TGCGCCAGCAGCCGAATAACAGGGGAGACTGAAGCTTTCTTT. It specifies CASSRITGETEAFF.

The V call is TRBV6-6, the J call TRBJ2-1; the match to TRBD1 covers 9 bases. With 4 bases clipped from V and 6 bases from J, the junction kept 7 bases outside the gene matches. CDR1 and CDR2 (germline): MNHNY, SVGAGI (reference sequence). The CDR3 runs to 15 residues. In DNA form, the CDR3 reads TGTGCCAGCAGTTTCGGGACAGGGCAAAGCAATGAGCAGTTCTTC. It translates to CASSFGTGQSNEQFF.